This TCR beta chain was found in a study of OX40 agonist ivuxolimab in advanced cancers. As for the study in general: Ivuxolimab, which patients received intravenously every 2 weeks, was dosed at 0.01 to 10 mg/kg.

The CDR3 length is 16 residues. Germline V CDR1 and CDR2: SNHLY, FYNNEI. Trimming removed 4 bases at V and 0 bases at J, with 12 bases between. Profiled with immunoSEQ multiplex PCR; TCRdb holds only in-frame clones, not every one. The data hold about 74,000 clones, with roughly 84% observed a single time. Prior autoimmune disease or systemic immunosuppression barred patients. The source is an adult with an advanced solid tumor such as melanoma, head and neck, liver or kidney cancer. This chain uses TRBV2 with TRBJ2-2; D may be TRBD1 (5 bases). This material consisted of CD4+ or CD8+ T cells sorted from blood, taken in a trial of the OX40 agonist ivuxolimab. The CDR3: CASSVQGMANTGELFF. CDR3 bases: TGTGCCAGCAGTGTGCAGGGAATGGCGAACACCGGGGAGCTGTTTTTT.